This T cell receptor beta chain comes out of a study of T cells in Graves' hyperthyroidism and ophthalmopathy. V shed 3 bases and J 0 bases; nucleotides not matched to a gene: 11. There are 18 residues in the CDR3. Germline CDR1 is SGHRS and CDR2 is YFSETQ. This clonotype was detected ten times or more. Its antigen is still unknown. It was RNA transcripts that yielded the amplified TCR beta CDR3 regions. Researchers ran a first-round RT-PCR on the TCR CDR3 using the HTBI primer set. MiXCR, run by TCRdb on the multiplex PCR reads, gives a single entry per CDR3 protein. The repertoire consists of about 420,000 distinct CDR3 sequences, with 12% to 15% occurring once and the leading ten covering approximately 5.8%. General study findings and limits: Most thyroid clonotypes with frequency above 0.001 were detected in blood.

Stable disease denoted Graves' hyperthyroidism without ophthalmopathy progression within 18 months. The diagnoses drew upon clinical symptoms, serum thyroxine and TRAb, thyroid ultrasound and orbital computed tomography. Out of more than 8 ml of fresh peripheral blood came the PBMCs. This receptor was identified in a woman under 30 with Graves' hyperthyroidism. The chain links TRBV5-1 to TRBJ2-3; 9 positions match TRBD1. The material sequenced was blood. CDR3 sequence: CASSSTGTGTTSTDTQYF. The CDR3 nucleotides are TGCGCCAGCAGCTCCACCGGGACAGGGACTACTAGCACAGATACGCAGTATTTT. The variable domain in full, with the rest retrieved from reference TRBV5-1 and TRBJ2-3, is KAGVTQTPRYLIKTRGQQVTLSCSPISGHRSVSWYQQTPGQGLQFLFEYFSETQRNKGNFPGRFSGRQFSNSRSEMNVSTLELGDSALYLCASSSTGTGTTSTDTQYFGPGTRLTVL.